One and the same sample provided the 6 T cell receptor beta chains below, sequenced in a study of human T cells and chemical hapten exposure. Regarding time point: patch test 3, about 24 weeks after DPC sensitization. Regarding treatment: therapeutic diphenylcyclopropenone sensitization with weekly scalp DPC. TCRdb re-derived calls from the RACE reads in MiXCR, one entry per CDR3 protein. The table records roughly 200,000 distinct CDR3 sequences, about 22% of them present only once. Sequenced material: whole blood, taken in connection with sensitization to the hapten diphenylcyclopropenone (DPC). Receptors were obtained from a woman in her 40s with alopecia areata. Some clones in this sample may be carry-over from other donors' samples.

The chain joins TRBV12-3 or TRBV12-4 to TRBJ2-3, with 8 bases identical to TRBD2. The junction had 5 bases not matched to a gene; V was cut back by 4 bases and J by 5 bases. The CDR3 totals 14 residues. CDR3 sequence (DNA): TGTGCCAGCAGTTATCGGGAGGGAGGAGATACGCAGTATTTT. This codes for CASSYREGGDTQYF.

The rearrangement joins TRBV29-1 to TRBJ2-7; tentatively, D is TRBD1 or TRBD2 (5 bases each). Trimming removed 6 bases at V and 0 bases at J, with 12 bases between. Germline-derived CDR1 and CDR2 are SQVTM and ANQGSEA. The CDR3 contains 13 residues. The DNA of the CDR3 is TGCAGCGTAGGAAAGGGGAGCTCCTACGAGCAGTACTTC. Translating gives CSVGKGSSYEQYF.

The chain combines TRBV25-1 with TRBJ2-4, with TRBD1 as a possible D gene (5 bases). From germline, CDR1 is MGHDK and CDR2 SYGVNS. Trimming took 4 bases from V and 2 from J, leaving 18 bases between them. The CDR3 runs to 17 residues. DNA of the CDR3: TGTGCCAGCAGTGCCAGGGTGGGGCTTCTATCCAAAAACATTCAGTACTTC. This codes for CASSARVGLLSKNIQYF.

This sequence joins TRBV7-2 and TRBJ1-1, with D possibly matching TRBD1 (6 bases). Germline CDR1 reads SGHTA; CDR2 reads FQGNSA. The CDR3 runs 13 residues. V was shortened by 5 bases and J by 5 bases, with 12 bases between the two germline ends. CDR3 sequence (DNA): TGTGCCAGCAGCCAACCCGGACAGACTGAAGCTTTCTTT. Protein sequence: CASSQPGQTEAFF. Filled out from reference TRBV7-2 and TRBJ1-1, the complete variable domain reads GAGVSQSPSNKVTEKGKDVELRCDPISGHTALYWYRQSLGQGLEFLIYFQGNSAPDKSGLPSDRFSAERTGGSVSTLTIQRTQQEDSAVYLCASSQPGQTEAFFGQGTRLTVV.

The chain carries TRBV2 and TRBJ2-7, with 8 bases aligning to TRBD2. Trimming took 6 bases from V and 4 from J; bases not matched to a gene: 8. CDR1 SNHLY and CDR2 FYNNEI come from the germline V gene. This CDR3 has 14 amino acids. In DNA, the CDR3 is TGTGCCAGCAGGGTGGGACTAGGAGATTACGAGCAGTACTTC. Translating it yields CASRVGLGDYEQYF.

V is TRBV28 and J is TRBJ2-7; 7 bases agree with TRBD1. This CDR3 is built from 15 residues. The germline V gene encodes CDR1 MDHEN and CDR2 SYDVKM. V lost 5 bases and J lost 3; bases outside the gene matches: 10. For the CDR3, the DNA is TGTGCCAGCAGTCTGGGGACAGCAACCCTCTACGAGCAGTACTTC. Translation: CASSLGTATLYEQYF.